The rows below give T cell receptor beta chains drawn from one sample of a study of Graves' ophthalmopathy and Graves' hyperthyroidism. A single record per CDR3 protein comes from TCRdb applying MiXCR to the multiplex PCR reads. Of 1 million to 1.3 million distinct CDR3 sequences in the sample, about 35% were seen once. Sequences were obtained from peripheral blood or thyroid tissue (not recorded which). The receptors come from an adult man with Graves' hyperthyroidism. CDR3s include the opening cysteine and the closing phenylalanine or tryptophan. A D gene is named only where the DNA matches it firmly. The size entry is marked missing in some rows and otherwise reads once, few, many or a size class.

CDR3 protein | CDR3 DNA | D gene | J gene | clone size | V gene
CASSQDHGRTMNTEAFF | TGCGCCAGCAGCCAAGACCACGGGCGAACTATGAACACTGAAGCTTTCTTT | - | TRBJ1-1 | - | TRBV4-3
CASSSGVSPLHF | TGTGCCAGCTCCTCAGGGGTTTCACCCCTCCACTTT | - | TRBJ1-6 | many | TRBV6-5
CASSEGTGVEQYF | TGTGCCAGCAGTGAGGGAACAGGGGTCGAGCAGTACTTC | TRBD1 | TRBJ2-7 | - | TRBV10-3
CASQRDSGGKLFF | TGTGCCAGCCAACGGGACAGTGGCGGAAAACTGTTTTTT | TRBD1 | TRBJ1-4 | - | TRBV7-3
CASSHYSGGSSGANVLTF | TGTGCCAGCAGCCATTATTCAGGGGGTTCGTCTGGGGCCAACGTCCTGACTTTC | TRBD1 | TRBJ2-6 | few | TRBV7-8
CASSSGDQSGNTIYF | TGTGCCAGCAGTTCTGGGGATCAATCTGGAAACACCATATATTTT | - | TRBJ1-3 | many | TRBV28
CASSAPGLGYEQYF | TGTGCCAGCAGTGCTCCGGGACTCGGCTACGAGCAGTACTTC | - | TRBJ2-7 | - | TRBV25-1
CSAPNREAFF | TGCAGTGCTCCCAACCGGGAAGCTTTCTTT | - | TRBJ1-1 | - | TRBV20-1
CSVDGTGTGTQETQYF | TGCAGCGTTGATGGTACCGGGACAGGGACACAAGAGACCCAGTACTTC | TRBD1 | TRBJ2-5 | many | TRBV29-1
CASSQVSGTAKIGCGYTF | TGCGCCAGCAGCCAAGTGTCGGGGACAGCAAAAATCGGCTGTGGCTACACCTTC | TRBD1 | TRBJ1-2 | few | TRBV4-1
CAITEGAYYGYTF | TGTGCCATCACCGAAGGGGCGTACTATGGCTACACCTTC | - | TRBJ1-2 | - | TRBV10-3
CASSLEARGEAEAFF | TGTGCCAGCAGCTTAGAGGCCAGGGGGGAGGCTGAAGCTTTCTTT | TRBD1 | TRBJ1-1 | many | TRBV7-9
CASSEPDSQQGLYGYTF | TGCGCCAGCAGTGAGCCGGACAGTCAACAGGGACTTTATGGCTACACCTTC | - | TRBJ1-2 | - | TRBV10-2
CATSPFGTGTPNTGELFF | TGTGCCACCAGTCCCTTTGGGACCGGGACACCGAACACCGGGGAGCTGTTTTTT | - | TRBJ2-2 | few | TRBV24-1
CSARDRGGGEDGYTF | TGCAGTGCTAGAGATCGGGGAGGGGGCGAGGATGGCTACACCTTC | TRBD1 | TRBJ1-2 | many | TRBV20-1
CASARLKETQYF | TGTGCCAGCGCGAGACTAAAAGAGACCCAGTACTTC | - | TRBJ2-5 | - | TRBV6-5
CASSLAGTGGYEQYF | TGTGCCAGCAGCCTAGCGGGGACAGGGGGCTACGAGCAGTACTTC | TRBD1 | TRBJ2-7 | many | TRBV7-9
CSARKTVSSYEQYF | TGCAGTGCCAGGAAGACAGTGAGCTCCTACGAGCAGTACTTC | - | TRBJ2-7 | - | TRBV20-1
CASSLGAGVRYEQYF | TGTGCCAGCAGCTTAGGAGCGGGGGTCCGCTACGAGCAGTACTTC | TRBD2 | TRBJ2-7 | - | TRBV11-2
CSLGRGSTEAFF | TGCAGCTTAGGCAGGGGGAGCACTGAAGCTTTCTTT | TRBD1 | TRBJ1-1 | - | TRBV29-1
CSVDWAWDTEAFF | TGCAGCGTTGATTGGGCATGGGACACTGAAGCTTTCTTT | - | TRBJ1-1 | - | TRBV29-1
CASSPTGQGYEQYF | TGTGCCAGCAGTCCCACCGGCCAAGGTTACGAGCAGTACTTC | - | TRBJ2-7 | many | TRBV7-6
CASRDRGLGESPLHF | TGTGCCAGTAGGGACCGTGGGCTTGGGGAATCACCCCTCCACTTT | - | TRBJ1-6 | many | TRBV19
CASSPLKGASQPQHF | TGTGCCAGCAGCCCTCTTAAGGGGGCGAGTCAGCCCCAGCATTTT | TRBD1 | TRBJ1-5 | many | TRBV7-2
CASSENRGAREQYF | TGCGCCAGCAGTGAAAACAGGGGGGCACGAGAGCAGTACTTC | TRBD1 | TRBJ2-7 | - | TRBV10-1
CASSVDSPGDRGIPYEQYF | TGTGCCAGCAGCGTAGATTCCCCGGGAGACAGGGGTATTCCCTACGAGCAGTACTTC | TRBD1 | TRBJ2-7 | - | TRBV9
CAIKTVARVSGYTF | TGTGCCATCAAGACAGTCGCGAGGGTTAGTGGCTACACCTTC | - | TRBJ1-2 | - | TRBV10-3
CSAQTVANSNQPQHF | TGCAGTGCTCAGACAGTGGCAAATAGCAATCAGCCCCAGCATTTT | - | TRBJ1-5 | many | TRBV20-1
CSARDIGEYSNQPQHF | TGCAGTGCTAGAGATATCGGGGAATATAGCAATCAGCCCCAGCATTTT | - | TRBJ1-5 | - | TRBV20-1
CSAIAPARSYNSPLHF | TGCAGTGCTATAGCCCCCGCGCGCTCCTATAATTCACCCCTCCACTTT | - | TRBJ1-6 | many | TRBV20-1
CASSPRGQGYGYTF | TGTGCCAGCAGCCCCCGGGGGCAGGGCTATGGCTACACCTTC | - | TRBJ1-2 | - | TRBV10-2
CATSRVVPTSRDRDSSSGANVLTF | TGTGCCACCAGCAGAGTTGTTCCTACGAGCCGGGACCGGGACTCTTCCTCTGGGGCCAACGTCCTGACTTTC | - | TRBJ2-6 | - | TRBV15
CATGQWDEKLFF | TGTGCCACTGGACAGTGGGATGAAAAACTGTTTTTT | - | TRBJ1-4 | many | TRBV7-8
CASSVQGIGSPLHF | TGTGCCAGCAGCGTACAGGGGATCGGCTCACCCCTCCACTTT | - | TRBJ1-6 | many | TRBV9
CSAAGGRREETQYF | TGCAGTGCAGCAGGGGGCAGACGGGAAGAGACCCAGTACTTC | TRBD1 | TRBJ2-5 | many | TRBV20-1
CASSIREWEENSPLHF | TGTGCCAGTAGCATCCGGGAATGGGAGGAGAATTCACCCCTCCACTTT | - | TRBJ1-6 | many | TRBV19
CAISVEEWGPSYEQYF | TGTGCCATCAGCGTTGAAGAATGGGGCCCTTCCTACGAGCAGTACTTC | - | TRBJ2-7 | - | TRBV10-3
CASGRQSNTGELFF | TGCGCCAGCGGACGACAGTCGAACACCGGGGAGCTGTTTTTT | - | TRBJ2-2 | few | TRBV4-3
CASQGTPSPLHF | TGTGCCAGCCAGGGGACGCCTTCACCCCTCCACTTT | - | TRBJ1-6 | few | TRBV28
CASKGASDSYEQYF | TGTGCCAGCAAGGGTGCTAGCGACTCCTACGAGCAGTACTTC | - | TRBJ2-7 | - | TRBV10-3
CASSVRPEIPDLSSGANVLTF | TGTGCCAGCAGCGTAAGGCCAGAAATTCCTGATCTTAGCTCTGGGGCCAACGTCCTGACTTTC | - | TRBJ2-6 | - | TRBV9
CASSEKTGGSYEQYF | TGTGCCAGCTCCGAGAAGACAGGGGGCAGTTACGAGCAGTACTTC | TRBD1 | TRBJ2-7 | few | TRBV18
CASSPTGAGYEQYF | TGTGCCAGCAGTCCCACAGGGGCCGGCTACGAGCAGTACTTC | TRBD1 | TRBJ2-7 | many | TRBV2
CASRDSATNEKLFF | TGTGCCAGCAGGGACAGTGCAACTAATGAAAAACTGTTTTTT | - | TRBJ1-4 | many | TRBV7-9
CASSVEEIYGYTF | TGTGCCAGCAGCGTAGAAGAGATCTATGGCTACACCTTC | - | TRBJ1-2 | - | TRBV9
CSARPGFYGYTF | TGCAGTGCTCGTCCAGGGTTCTATGGCTACACCTTC | - | TRBJ1-2 | many | TRBV20-1
CASSTRQGGNQPQHF | TGTGCCAGTAGTACGAGACAGGGGGGCAATCAGCCCCAGCATTTT | TRBD1 | TRBJ1-5 | many | TRBV19
CSATASLGTYEQYF | TGCAGTGCCACCGCGAGTTTAGGAACCTACGAGCAGTACTTC | - | TRBJ2-7 | many | TRBV20-1
CASSPQPGTVTDTEAFF | TGTGCCAGCAGTCCCCAACCCGGGACCGTAACCGACACTGAAGCTTTCTTT | - | TRBJ1-1 | - | TRBV2
CASSVGRGGKETQYF | TGTGCCAGCAGCGTAGGCCGGGGGGGCAAAGAGACCCAGTACTTC | TRBD2 | TRBJ2-5 | many | TRBV9
CASSGTSSYEQYF | TGTGCCAGCAGCGGGACTAGTTCCTACGAGCAGTACTTC | TRBD2 | TRBJ2-7 | many | TRBV7-9
CAISPTDEKLFF | TGTGCCATCAGCCCGACAGATGAAAAACTGTTTTTT | - | TRBJ1-4 | many | TRBV10-3
CASSPVRRNYGYTF | TGTGCCAGCAGCCCGGTGAGACGAAACTATGGCTACACCTTC | - | TRBJ1-2 | many | TRBV12-3/TRBV12-4
CASSVTSNRAGKPQHF | TGTGCCAGCAGCGTCACTAGTAATCGAGCGGGGAAGCCCCAGCATTTT | - | TRBJ1-5 | - | TRBV10-3
CAISETGGLSGNTIYF | TGTGCCATCAGTGAAACAGGGGGGCTTTCTGGAAACACCATATATTTT | TRBD1 | TRBJ1-3 | many | TRBV10-3